This is a list of T cell receptor beta chains from one sample in a study of OX40 agonist ivuxolimab in advanced cancers. Clones were sequenced by immunoSEQ multiplex PCR, and TCRdb holds only the in-frame ones, with some missing. The table lists 63,000 or so clones, 80% to 85% of them singletons. The sample here was CD4+ or CD8+ T cells sorted from blood, taken in a trial of the OX40 agonist ivuxolimab. Every receptor here comes from an adult with an advanced solid tumor such as melanoma, head and neck, liver or kidney cancer. The CDR3 runs from the conserved cysteine through the conserved F or W. Fields, in order: J gene, V gene, clone size, D gene, CDR3 DNA, CDR3 protein. D genes are given only for firm matches. Rows give clone size only sometimes, using once, few, many, or a class for an expanded clone.

TRBJ2-1	TRBV27	-	TRBD2	TGTGCCAGCAGTTTAGGCGGGGGGGGAACCGAGCAGTTCTTC	CASSLGGGGTEQFF
TRBJ2-7	TRBV4-3	-	-	TGCGCCAGCAGCCAAGGGGGTAGCTACGAGCAGTACTTC	CASSQGGSYEQYF
TRBJ2-7	TRBV30	-	TRBD2	TGTGCCTGGAGTGGCAAAAAGGGACTAGCCCCCGACGAGCAGTACTTC	CAWSGKKGLAPDEQYF
TRBJ2-4	TRBV5-4	-	TRBD1	TGTGCCAGCAGCCCGGGACAGGGAGCCAAAAACATTCAGTACTTC	CASSPGQGAKNIQYF
TRBJ2-5	TRBV10-3	-	TRBD1	TGTGCCATCAGGGCGACAGGGGGTTTGCAAGAGACCCAGTACTTC	CAIRATGGLQETQYF
TRBJ1-2	TRBV27	-	TRBD1	TGTGCCAGCAGTTTAACGGGACAGCCCTATGGCTACACCTTC	CASSLTGQPYGYTF
TRBJ1-6	TRBV10-3	-	-	TGTGCCATCAGTGAGTCGTGGGGGGTTGGAAATTCACCCCTCCACTTT	CAISESWGVGNSPLHF
TRBJ2-3	TRBV5-1	-	-	TGCGCCAGCAGCCCCCTGGGCGGAGAGACAGATACGCAGTATTTT	CASSPLGGETDTQYF
TRBJ2-2	TRBV6-5	-	TRBD2	TGTGCCAGCAGTATAGCGGGAGGGTCCGGGGAGCTGTTTTTT	CASSIAGGSGELFF
TRBJ2-3	TRBV6-5	once	-	TGTGCCAGCAGGGACGGTTACACAGATACGCAGTATTTT	CASRDGYTDTQYF
TRBJ2-7	TRBV7-2	-	TRBD1	TGTGCCAGCAGCTTAATAGGACAGGGCTCCTACGAGCAGTACTTC	CASSLIGQGSYEQYF
TRBJ2-5	TRBV7-9	once	-	TGTGCCAGCAGCTTCGCAGTGGGAGAGATAGCACAAGAGACCCAGTACTTC	CASSFAVGEIAQETQYF
TRBJ1-3	TRBV2	-	TRBD1	TGTGCCAGCAGTGTACAGGGGCCTGGAAACACCATATATTTT	CASSVQGPGNTIYF
TRBJ1-5	TRBV30	-	TRBD1	TGTGCCTGGAGTGGTAGACAGGGGCATCAGCCCCAGCATTTT	CAWSGRQGHQPQHF
TRBJ2-1	TRBV9	-	TRBD1	TGTGCCAGCAGCGTACCCGGGACAGGGGTTTTAGATGAGCAGTTCTTC	CASSVPGTGVLDEQFF
TRBJ2-4	TRBV7-2	-	-	TGTGCCAGCAGCTCGGAGGCCCTGGGCATTCAGTACTTC	CASSSEALGIQYF
TRBJ1-2	TRBV19	-	-	TGTGCCAGTAGTGGACTGTCTCTATATGGCTACACCTTC	CASSGLSLYGYTF
TRBJ1-5	TRBV28	-	-	TGTGCCAGCAGTTTATTATCTGGGATTAGCAATCAGCCCCAGCATTTT	CASSLLSGISNQPQHF
TRBJ1-2	TRBV28	-	-	TGTGCCAGCAGTTTGGGTACAGGGTACTATGGCTACACCTTC	CASSLGTGYYGYTF
TRBJ1-2	TRBV18	-	-	TGTGCCAGCTCACCTGGGACTCCGAATACTAACTATGGCTACACCTTC	CASSPGTPNTNYGYTF
TRBJ1-2	TRBV4-3	-	-	TGCGCCAGCAGCCAGGCCCGACCGGGGTTTGGGGGCTACACCTTC	CASSQARPGFGGYTF
TRBJ2-3	TRBV5-1	-	TRBD2	TGCGCCAGCAGCGTCCTGGGACTAAACACAGATACGCAGTATTTT	CASSVLGLNTDTQYF
TRBJ2-1	TRBV5-4	-	-	TGTGCCAGCAGCTTGGTCGGGGGAGCGGGCAATGAGCAGTTCTTC	CASSLVGGAGNEQFF
TRBJ1-4	TRBV5-6	-	TRBD1	TGTGCCAGCAGCTGGGGACAGGGCCTAAGGAAACTGTTTTTT	CASSWGQGLRKLFF
TRBJ2-5	TRBV27	-	-	TGTGCCAGCAGTTTAGGACCTAAAGAGACCCAGTACTTC	CASSLGPKETQYF
TRBJ2-2	TRBV11-3	few	TRBD2	TGTGCCAGCAGCTTAGGCGGGGGAACCGGGGAGCTGTTTTTT	CASSLGGGTGELFF
TRBJ1-2	TRBV19	-	-	TGTGCCAGTAGTGTTCTTGAGGGATATGGCTACACCTTC	CASSVLEGYGYTF
TRBJ1-2	TRBV7-3	-	-	TGTGCCAGCAGCTTACATGGGGGCTATGGCTACACCTTC	CASSLHGGYGYTF
TRBJ2-1	TRBV5-1	-	-	TGCGCCAGCAGCTTGAATAGCGTAAGCTCCTACAATGAGCAGTTCTTC	CASSLNSVSSYNEQFF
TRBJ1-1	TRBV18	few	TRBD1	TGTGCCAGCTCACTGGGTAAAGGGGGCGAAGCTTTCTTT	CASSLGKGGEAFF
TRBJ2-7	TRBV15	-	-	TGTGCCACCAGCTTTACTCCGGGACGGGAGCAGTACTTC	CATSFTPGREQYF
TRBJ2-2	TRBV9	once	-	TGTGCCAGCAGCGTATGGAACACCGGGGAGCTGTTTTTT	CASSVWNTGELFF
TRBJ1-1	TRBV2	few	-	TGTGCCAGCAGTACTTGGCACACTGAAGCTTTCTTT	CASSTWHTEAFF
TRBJ2-7	TRBV7-2	-	-	TGTGCCAGCAGCTTAGTTATTATGGGCGGTCCCTACGAGCAGTACTTC	CASSLVIMGGPYEQYF
TRBJ1-3	TRBV5-5	-	TRBD1	TGTGCCAGCAGCAGACGGGGACAGCTCTCTGGAAACACCATATATTTT	CASSRRGQLSGNTIYF
TRBJ2-1	TRBV10-3	-	-	TGTGCCATCAGTGGAGTCGCGGGGCGATCGGACTACAATGAGCAGTTCTTC	CAISGVAGRSDYNEQFF
TRBJ1-1	TRBV5-1	-	-	TGCGCCAGCAGGGAGTCGGTAGGAGGTTACACTGAAGCTTTCTTT	CASRESVGGYTEAFF
TRBJ2-3	TRBV6-5	-	-	TGTGCCAGCAGTTCCCGACCAGGGATTGGTACGCAGTATTTT	CASSSRPGIGTQYF
TRBJ2-3	TRBV6-5	-	-	TGTGCCAGCAGTCTTCGGGATACGCAGTATTTT	CASSLRDTQYF
TRBJ2-2	TRBV5-1	-	-	TGCGCCAGCAGCTTACAGGGCCTATCCGGGGAGCTGTTTTTT	CASSLQGLSGELFF
TRBJ2-5	TRBV15	-	-	TGTGCCACCAGCAGAGGGGTCTACCGGGTCGCCGAACAAGAGACCCAGTACTTC	CATSRGVYRVAEQETQYF
TRBJ2-1	TRBV6-6	-	-	TGTGCCAGCAGGACGGAAGGACTACCGTACAATGAGCAGTTCTTC	CASRTEGLPYNEQFF
TRBJ1-6	TRBV2	-	-	TGTGCCAGCAGGGGGGGCGTAACACCCCTCCACTTT	CASRGGVTPLHF
TRBJ2-7	TRBV2	once	-	TGTGCCAGCGGGTATGACCGACAGGAGTACTACGAGCAGTACTTC	CASGYDRQEYYEQYF
TRBJ2-2	TRBV5-1	-	TRBD2	TGCGCCAGCAGCTCATTAGCGGGGGCATACACCGGGGAGCTGTTTTTT	CASSSLAGAYTGELFF
TRBJ1-2	TRBV6-5	-	-	TGTGCCAGCAACTTTGGTGGCATGGGCTATGGCTACACCTTC	CASNFGGMGYGYTF
TRBJ2-7	TRBV2	-	-	TGTGCCAGCAAAGGCACCTCCTACGAGCAGTACTTC	CASKGTSYEQYF
TRBJ2-2	TRBV11-3	-	-	TGTGCCAGCAGCTTAGAGGTGAACGGGGAGCTGTTTTTT	CASSLEVNGELFF
TRBJ1-5	TRBV6-5	-	-	TGTGCCAGCAGTTCGCTCGAGTGGAACCAGCCCCAGCATTTT	CASSSLEWNQPQHF